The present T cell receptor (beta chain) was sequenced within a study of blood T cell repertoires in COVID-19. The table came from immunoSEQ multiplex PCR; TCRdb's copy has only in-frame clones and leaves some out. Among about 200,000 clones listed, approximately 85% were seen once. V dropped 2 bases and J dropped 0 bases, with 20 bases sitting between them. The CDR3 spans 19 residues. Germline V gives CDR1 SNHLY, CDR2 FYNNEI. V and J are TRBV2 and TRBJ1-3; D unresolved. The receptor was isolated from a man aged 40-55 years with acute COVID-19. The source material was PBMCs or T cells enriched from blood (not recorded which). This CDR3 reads CASSERWLLLRDSGNTIYF. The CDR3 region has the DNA TGTGCCAGCAGTGAACGGTGGTTGCTCCTTAGAGACTCTGGAAACACCATATATTTT.